What follows is one T cell receptor beta chain and its context. The source of the sample is a study of cytomegalovirus exposure and HLA in healthy donors. Trimming took 4 bases from V and 6 from J; bases not matched to a gene: 7. The CDR3 totals 15 residues. CDR1 and CDR2 (germline): SGDLS, YYNGEE. Both 60 Vbeta primers and 13 Jbeta primers went into the PCR. Only in-frame clones appear in the TCRdb table, and some are missing; sequencing was by immunoSEQ multiplex PCR. Of about 130,000 clones in the sample, over 65% were seen once. This clonotype was obtained from a middle-aged man in good health and CMV-seronegative. Sequenced input: PBMCs. The chain recombines TRBV9 with TRBJ2-1; 10 bases agree with TRBD2. This chain's CDR3 is CASSSSGGPSNEQFF. The CDR3 DNA reads TGTGCCAGCAGCTCTAGCGGGGGCCCTTCCAATGAGCAGTTCTTC.